Below, 10 T cell receptor beta chains from the same sample are listed, as sequenced in a study of blood T cell repertoires in COVID-19. Sequencing used immunoSEQ multiplex PCR; TCRdb keeps in-frame clones, though not all of them. Among hundreds of thousands of clones, around 90% were seen once, and the ten largest hold 12%. Sequenced material: peripheral blood. Receptors originate from a woman younger than 30 who had recovered from COVID-19.

The chain uses TRBV11-3 and TRBJ2-5; TRBD2 agrees at 8 bases. V lost 3 bases, J lost 2 bases, and 2 bases stayed unmatched. This CDR3 is 14 amino acids long. The germline V gene has CDR1 SGHNT and CDR2 YENEEA. CDR3 sequence reads: CASSFSGAQETQYF. The DNA of the CDR3 is TGTGCCAGCAGCTTTAGCGGGGCTCAAGAGACCCAGTACTTC.

V is TRBV7-3 and J is TRBJ1-5; a possible D gene is TRBD1 (5 bases). The V end lost 4 bases, the J end lost 8 bases, and 18 bases lay between the germline ends. Germline assignment: CDR1 SGHTA and CDR2 FQGTGA. This CDR3 is built from 15 residues. The chain's CDR3 is CASSYLGRAGEPQHF. In nucleotides, the CDR3 is TGTGCCAGCAGCTACCTAGGCAGGGCTGGGGAGCCCCAGCATTTT.

The genes are TRBV9 and TRBJ2-2; D may be TRBD1 (5 bases). The CDR3 runs to 14 residues. The V and J ends lost 10 bases and 7 bases respectively, with 20 bases between them. CDR1 and CDR2 from the germline V gene are SGDLS and YYNGEE. CDR3 in amino acids: CAQTPPRVGGELFF. The DNA for the CDR3 is TGTGCCCAGACGCCACCCAGGGTCGGCGGGGAGCTGTTTTTT.

The V call is TRBV9, the J call TRBJ1-5; D is unresolved. Per the germline V gene, CDR1 is SGDLS and CDR2 is YYNGEE. The CDR3 covers 11 residues. The germline V and J ends were trimmed by 4 bases and 9 bases, with 8 bases remaining between them. The CDR3 sequence: CASSSEPPQHF. The CDR3 bases are TGTGCCAGCAGCTCGGAGCCGCCCCAGCATTTT.

The rearrangement joins TRBV27 to TRBJ1-1, with TRBD1 identical over 9 bases. The V gene end was trimmed by 7 bases and the J gene end by 5 bases; junction bases not matched to a gene: 11. Germline CDR1 reads MNHEY; CDR2 reads SMNVEV (reference sequence). The CDR3 contains 15 residues. The CDR3 is CASNYRGPLGTEAFF. CDR3 bases: TGTGCCAGCAACTACAGGGGGCCCCTAGGGACTGAAGCTTTCTTT.

The chain combines TRBV30 with TRBJ2-7; TRBD2 matches at 7 bases. V lost 4 bases to trimming and J lost 7 bases; unmatched junction nucleotides: 10. The CDR3 is 13 residues long. Germline CDR1 reads GTSNPN; CDR2 reads SVGIG (reference sequence). The CDR3 here is CAWNPPGGREQYF. CDR3 in DNA: TGTGCCTGGAACCCACCGGGGGGTCGGGAGCAGTACTTC.

This clone was recorded only once. The CDR3 coding sequence is TGTGCCAGTAGTATACGGGGGACAGGGGATAACTATGGCTACACCTTC. Amino acid sequence: CASSIRGTGDNYGYTF. The rearrangement uses TRBV19 and TRBJ1-2, with TRBD1 matching 10 bases. V lost 2 bases, J lost 1 base, and 4 bases stayed unmatched. Per germline, CDR1 LNHDA and CDR2 SQIVND (reference sequence). The CDR3 totals 16 residues. The entire variable domain, with the rest obtained from reference TRBV19 and TRBJ1-2, is as follows: DGGITQSPKYLFRKEGQNVTLSCEQNLNHDAMYWYRQDPGQGLRLIYYSQIVNDFQKGDIAEGYSVSREKKESFPLTVTSAQKNPTAFYLCASSIRGTGDNYGYTFGSGTRLTVV.

The chain joins TRBV7-2 to TRBJ1-1, with 7 bases aligning to TRBD1. Germline V gene sequence: CDR1 SGHTA, CDR2 FQGNSA. The CDR3 has 14 residues. The ends lost 4 bases at V and 9 bases at J; junction bases unmatched: 11. In nucleotides, the CDR3 is TGTGCCAGCAGCTCTGCAGGGGGGTTGGGGCAAGCTTTCTTT. The encoded protein is CASSSAGGLGQAFF.

V is TRBV13 and J is TRBJ2-1; no reliable D call. The CDR3 sequence is 17 residues long. V lost 0 bases and J 6 bases, leaving 18 bases between the germline ends. Germline V gene sequence: CDR1 PRHDT, CDR2 FYEKMQ (reference sequence). The CDR3 spells CASSLGKWASILNEQFF. The CDR3 region has the DNA TGTGCCAGCAGCTTAGGAAAGTGGGCCTCAATTCTCAATGAGCAGTTCTTC. The entire variable domain, with the rest obtained from reference TRBV13 and TRBJ2-1, is as follows: AAGVIQSPRHLIKEKRETATLKCYPIPRHDTVYWYQQGPGQDPQFLISFYEKMQSDKGSIPDRFSAQQFSDYHSELNMSSLELGDSALYFCASSLGKWASILNEQFFGPGTRLTVL.

The chain carries TRBV6-5 and TRBJ1-1; D is perhaps TRBD1 (6 bases). The CDR3 is made up of 15 amino acids. The germline V gene has CDR1 MNHEY and CDR2 SVGAGI. The ends were cut back, 4 bases at V and 2 bases at J, with 14 bases in the middle. The CDR3 DNA follows: TGTGCCAGCAGTTGGGATCGGACAGTTAACACTGAAGCTTTCTTT. It codes for CASSWDRTVNTEAFF.